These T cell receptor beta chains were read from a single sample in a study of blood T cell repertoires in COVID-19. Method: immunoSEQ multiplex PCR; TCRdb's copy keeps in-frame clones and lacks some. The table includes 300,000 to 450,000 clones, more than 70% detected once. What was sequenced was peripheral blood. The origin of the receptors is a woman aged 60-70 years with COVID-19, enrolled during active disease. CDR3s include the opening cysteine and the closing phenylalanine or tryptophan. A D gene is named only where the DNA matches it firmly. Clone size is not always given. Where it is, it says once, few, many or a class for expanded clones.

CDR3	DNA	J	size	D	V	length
CASSAIAGGPSTDTQYF	TGTGCCAGTAGTGCAATAGCGGGGGGGCCGTCTACAGATACGCAGTATTTT	TRBJ2-3	.	TRBD2	TRBV19	17
CATSTRDRGLETQYF	TGTGCCACCAGCACCCGGGACAGGGGCTTGGAGACCCAGTACTTC	TRBJ2-5	.	TRBD1	TRBV15	15
CASSYSRGGEQFF	TGTGCCAGCAGTTACTCTCGGGGGGGGGAGCAGTTCTTC	TRBJ2-1	few	TRBD2	TRBV6-5	13
CASSQGPGSGVKTGELFF	TGTGCCAGCAGCCAAGGGCCAGGTTCAGGGGTCAAGACCGGGGAGCTGTTTTTT	TRBJ2-2	.	.	TRBV4-2	18
CASSPFVGQGDVGEQYF	TGTGCCAGCTCACCATTCGTCGGACAGGGGGACGTGGGCGAGCAGTACTTC	TRBJ2-7	.	TRBD1	TRBV18	17
CASRQTLQQMPQHF	TGTGCCAGCAGACAGACACTTCAGCAGATGCCCCAGCATTTT	TRBJ1-5	once	.	TRBV5-8	14
CASSPMFQRPNADTQYF	TGTGCCAGCTCACCAATGTTTCAGCGGCCCAACGCAGATACGCAGTATTTT	TRBJ2-3	.	.	TRBV18	17
CASSLRGGGTEAFF	TGTGCCAGCAGTTTACGGGGAGGGGGAACTGAAGCTTTCTTT	TRBJ1-1	.	.	TRBV28	14
CASSRGGRAYEQYF	TGTGCCAGCAGTAGAGGTGGGAGGGCCTACGAGCAGTACTTC	TRBJ2-7	.	TRBD2	TRBV28	14
CASSPLGGAGEQFF	TGTGCCAGCAGCCCTCTAGGGGGGGCTGGTGAGCAGTTCTTC	TRBJ2-1	.	.	TRBV7-3	14
CSAGDYTGELFF	TGCAGCGCCGGTGATTACACCGGGGAGCTGTTTTTT	TRBJ2-2	.	.	TRBV29-1	12
CASSYEGVTLGAFF	TGTGCCAGCAGTTATGAGGGGGTTACCCTGGGAGCTTTCTTT	TRBJ1-1	.	.	TRBV6-5	14
CASSFGREQYF	TGTGCCAGCAGCTTCGGGAGGGAGCAGTACTTC	TRBJ2-7	.	TRBD2	TRBV11-1	11